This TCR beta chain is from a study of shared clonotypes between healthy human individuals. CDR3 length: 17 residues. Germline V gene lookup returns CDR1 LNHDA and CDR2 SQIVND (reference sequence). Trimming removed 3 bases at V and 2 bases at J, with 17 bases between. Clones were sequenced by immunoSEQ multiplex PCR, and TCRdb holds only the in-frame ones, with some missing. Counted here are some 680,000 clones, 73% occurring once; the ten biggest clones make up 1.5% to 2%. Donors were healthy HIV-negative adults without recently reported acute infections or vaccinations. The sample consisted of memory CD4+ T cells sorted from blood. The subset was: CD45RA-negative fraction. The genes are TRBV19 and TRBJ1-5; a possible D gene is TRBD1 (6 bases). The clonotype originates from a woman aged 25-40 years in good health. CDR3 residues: CASSIGGGGLGNQPQHF. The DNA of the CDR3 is TGTGCCAGTAGTATTGGAGGCGGGGGGCTCGGCAATCAGCCCCAGCATTTT.